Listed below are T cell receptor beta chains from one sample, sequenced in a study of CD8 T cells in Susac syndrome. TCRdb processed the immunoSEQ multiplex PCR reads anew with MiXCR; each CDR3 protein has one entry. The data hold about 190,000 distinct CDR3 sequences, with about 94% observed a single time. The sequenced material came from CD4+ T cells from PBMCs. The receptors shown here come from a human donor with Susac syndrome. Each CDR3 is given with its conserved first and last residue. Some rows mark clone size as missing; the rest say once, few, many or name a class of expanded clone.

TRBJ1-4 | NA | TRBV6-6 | CASSRSTNEKLFF
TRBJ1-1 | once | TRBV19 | CASQLGGGNTEAFF
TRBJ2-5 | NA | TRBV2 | CASSEVEAQYF
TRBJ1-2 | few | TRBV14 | CASSRGQIYGYTF
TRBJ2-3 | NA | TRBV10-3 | CAISGTGGTDTQYF
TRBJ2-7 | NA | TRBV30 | CAWSLGVLGQGVHEQYF
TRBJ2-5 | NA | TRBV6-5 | CASSYSRVQETQYF
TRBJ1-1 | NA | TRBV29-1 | CSGALGNTEAFF
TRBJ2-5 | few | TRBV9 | CASSLGGRSETQYF
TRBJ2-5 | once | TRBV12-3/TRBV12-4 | CASRPDFQETQYF
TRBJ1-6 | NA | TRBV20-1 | CSAPGKGNSYNSPLHF
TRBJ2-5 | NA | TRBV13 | CASGGGLETQYF
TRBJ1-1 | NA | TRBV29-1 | CSPQSKQGTVVNTEAFF
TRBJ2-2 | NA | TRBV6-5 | CASSYSWGGELFF
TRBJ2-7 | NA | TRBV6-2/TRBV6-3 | CASSQGPGEQYF
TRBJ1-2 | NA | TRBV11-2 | CASGVGYYGYTF
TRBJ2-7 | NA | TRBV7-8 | CASSLARGLLAF
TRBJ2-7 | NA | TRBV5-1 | CASKLVGQGASEQYF
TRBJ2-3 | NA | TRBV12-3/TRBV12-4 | CASSPGTDTQYF
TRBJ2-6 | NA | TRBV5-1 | CASGHPSGANVLTF
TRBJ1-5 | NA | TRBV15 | CATSREDGLNQPQHF
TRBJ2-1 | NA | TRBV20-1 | CSAGGPYNEQFF
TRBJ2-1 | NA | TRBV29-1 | CSGEGTGDEQFF
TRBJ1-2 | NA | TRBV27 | CASSPRGTGSLGYGYTF
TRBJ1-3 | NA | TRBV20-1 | CSARDRSSENTIYF
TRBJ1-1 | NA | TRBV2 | CATNPSGTEAFF
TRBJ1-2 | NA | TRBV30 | CAWSVDSNYGYTF
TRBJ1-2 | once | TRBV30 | CAWGIGYTF
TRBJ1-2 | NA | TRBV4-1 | CASSPRWPNYGYTF
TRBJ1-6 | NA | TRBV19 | CASSIDRTNLHF
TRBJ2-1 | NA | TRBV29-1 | CSVEKYGSGNEQFF
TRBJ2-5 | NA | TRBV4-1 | CASSQDYGTQYF
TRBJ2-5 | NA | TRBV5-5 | CASIPGQGKETQYF
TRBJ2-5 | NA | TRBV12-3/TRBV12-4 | CASSFRRRKTQYF